These T cell receptor beta chains were read from a single sample in a study of T cell responses to AZD1222 COVID-19 vaccine. The method was immunoSEQ multiplex PCR; TCRdb's version includes in-frame clones alone and lacks a portion of them. This sample has more than 65,000 clones, with 83% found just once. The specimen was peripheral blood, collected 28 days after the second AZD1222 dose. Receptors were obtained from an adult who received the AZD1222 COVID-19 vaccine. Both conserved end residues are part of each CDR3. The order of the fields is J gene, V gene, CDR3 protein.

TRBJ1-2 | TRBV3-1/TRBV3-2 | CASRPTHGNGYTF
TRBJ2-2 | TRBV5-1 | CASSFRGGRPGELFF
TRBJ1-1 | TRBV5-1 | CASSLGYGNTEAFF
TRBJ1-4 | TRBV19 | CASSFVSEKLFF
TRBJ1-6 | TRBV6-6 | CASSKTGYNSPLHF
TRBJ1-1 | TRBV30 | CASTTGRNTEAFF
TRBJ1-5 | TRBV2 | CASSEAVRGNQPQHF
TRBJ1-1 | TRBV5-1 | CASSLAGSVNTEAFF
TRBJ1-1 | TRBV6-5 | CASRAGVRTEAFF
TRBJ2-2 | TRBV5-1 | CASSLNRGASNTGELFF
TRBJ1-2 | TRBV4-1 | CASSQDSGTDYAYNYGYTF
TRBJ2-7 | TRBV5-4 | CASSSRTSESYEQYF